The 22 T cell receptor beta chains in this list originate from one sample, sequenced in a study of T cells after yellow fever vaccination. TCRdb redid the calling of the 5' RACE reads with MiXCR, one entry per CDR3 protein. The table includes 250,000 to 300,000 distinct CDR3 sequences, around 4.9% detected once. The sequencing used CD4+ T cells sorted from PBMCs, collected on the day of the yellow fever booster vaccination. These receptors were obtained from a man younger than 30 who received the YFV17D yellow fever vaccine.

This clonotype was detected only a few times. The DNA for the CDR3 is TGTGCCAGCAGTTACGGAGCGGGGGGGCCGGAAGAGACCCAGTACTTC. Its protein is CASSYGAGGPEETQYF. The rearrangement uses TRBV6-2 or TRBV6-3 and TRBJ2-5, with 10 bases matching TRBD2. Germline assignment: CDR1 MNHEY and CDR2 SVGEGT. Trimming at V came to 2 bases and at J to 3 bases, leaving 6 bases not matched to a gene. The CDR3 consists of 16 residues.

This clonotype was observed many times. The rearrangement links TRBV20-1 to TRBJ2-3, with 7 bases fitting TRBD2. Unmatched junction bases numbered 8, after V lost 0 bases and J lost 5 bases. This CDR3 has 15 residues. Germline-derived CDR1 and CDR2 are DFQATT and SNEGSKA (reference sequence). The CDR3 coding sequence is TGCAGTGCTAGAGACGGAGCGGGGCGGGGAGATACGCAGTATTTT. It codes for CSARDGAGRGDTQYF.

The sample holds a few counts of this clonotype. The chain is built from TRBV18 and TRBJ2-5; D ambiguous. The germline V and J ends were trimmed by 0 bases and 5 bases, with 7 bases remaining between them. The CDR3 totals 13 residues. The germline CDR1 and CDR2 sequences are KGHSH and LQKENI. The CDR3 region is CASSPPVQETQYF. CDR3 DNA: TGTGCCAGCTCACCACCGGTTCAGGAGACCCAGTACTTC. Combining the CDR3 with reference TRBV18 and TRBJ2-5 gives the whole variable domain NAGVMQNPRHLVRRRGQEARLRCSPMKGHSHVYWYRQLPEEGLKFMVYLQKENIIDESGMPKERFSAEFPKEGPSILRIQQVVRGDSAAYFCASSPPVQETQYFGPGTRLLVL.

This clonotype turned up a few times. This chain joins TRBV4-3 and TRBJ2-3, with 8 bases aligning to TRBD2. J was trimmed by 6 bases and V by 0 bases; bases with no gene match: 2. The CDR3 loop spans 14 amino acids. Germline V gives CDR1 LGHNA, CDR2 YSLEER. Here the CDR3 DNA reads TGCGCCAGCAGCCAAGAGATAGCGGGGGATACGCAGTATTTT. This codes for CASSQEIAGDTQYF.

This clonotype has just a few counts. J is TRBJ1-1 and V is TRBV19; D gene unclear. Germline V gene sequence: CDR1 LNHDA, CDR2 SQIVND (reference sequence). The CDR3 runs 15 residues. Trimming removed 4 bases at V and 3 bases at J, with 15 bases between. DNA for the CDR3: TGTGCCAGTAGTAGCCAGGCGGCGGGTGACACTGAAGCTTTCTTT. Translated: CASSSQAAGDTEAFF.

This clonotype was seen many times. This sequence joins TRBV5-1 and TRBJ2-1; D is tentatively TRBD1 or TRBD2 (5 bases each). This CDR3 is 10 amino acids long. Germline V gene data show CDR1 as SGHRS and CDR2 as YFSETQ. The V and J ends lost 10 bases and 16 bases respectively, with 18 bases between them. CDR3: CAPWGPPKFF. The CDR3 region has the DNA TGCGCCCCATGGGGACCCCCCAAATTCTTC.

This clonotype was picked up a small number of times. The chain recombines TRBV6-1 with TRBJ2-3; D remains ambiguous. Germline V gives CDR1 MNHNS, CDR2 SASEGT. Between the trimmed V and J ends, which lost 3 bases and 9 bases, there was a span of 7 bases. CDR3 size: 11 residues. CDR3: CASSEIGTQYF. CDR3 DNA sequence: TGTGCCAGCAGTGAGATTGGGACGCAGTATTTT.

This clonotype showed up just a few times. The chain uses TRBV18 and TRBJ1-2; D unclear. The V gene lost 1 base and the J gene lost 4 bases, with 10 bases spanning the gap. Per germline, CDR1 KGHSH and CDR2 LQKENI. The CDR3 totals 14 residues. CDR3 in DNA: TGTGCCAGCTCACCACTTGCAGGCCGCTATGGCTACACCTTC. Protein: CASSPLAGRYGYTF.

This clonotype has a handful of counts. V and J are TRBV4-2 and TRBJ2-1, with a possible D match to TRBD1 (5 bases). The CDR3 totals 15 residues. Germline lookup yields CDR1 LGHNA and CDR2 YNFKEQ. V lost 0 bases to trimming and J lost 6 bases, with 12 bases between them. The CDR3 sequence is CASSQEPGQSNEQFF. CDR3 coding DNA: TGTGCCAGCAGCCAAGAACCAGGGCAATCCAATGAGCAGTTCTTC.

The chain carries TRBV4-1 and TRBJ1-3, with 8 bases matching TRBD1. J gave up 4 bases and V 4 bases, and 6 bases lay outside the gene matches. This CDR3 is built from 15 residues. Germline CDR1 MGHRA, CDR2 YSYEKL. DNA of the CDR3: TGCGCCAGCAGCCCAATGACAGGGGTCGGAAACACCATATATTTT. Its protein product is CASSPMTGVGNTIYF.

This clonotype was observed a handful of times. The chain has TRBV20-1 and TRBJ1-5, with D perhaps matching TRBD1 (5 bases). This CDR3 is 17 amino acids long. The germline CDR1 and CDR2 sequences are DFQATT and SNEGSKA (reference sequence). Trimming took off 2 bases at V and 0 bases at J, with 17 bases between the two ends. The CDR3 bases are TGCAGTGCTAGACGGGGCAGACTAGGAGGTAGCAATCAGCCCCAGCATTTT. Translated: CSARRGRLGGSNQPQHF.

This clonotype has just a few counts. V and J are TRBV7-3 and TRBJ2-5; possibly TRBD2 for D (6 bases). The CDR3 runs to 13 residues. From germline, CDR1 is SGHTA and CDR2 FQGTGA. Trimming left V 0 bases short and J 7 bases short, with 9 bases between. In nucleotides, the CDR3 is TGTGCCAGCAGCTTAACGGGGGGTAGGACCCAGTACTTC. Translation gives CASSLTGGRTQYF.

V and J are TRBV20-1 and TRBJ2-3, with D hard to call. From germline, CDR1 is DFQATT and CDR2 SNEGSKA (reference sequence). The V and J ends lost 6 bases and 6 bases respectively, with 10 bases between them. The CDR3 length is 11 residues. This CDR3 reads CSAPHIDTQYF. The CDR3 region has the DNA TGCAGTGCCCCCCATATTGATACGCAGTATTTT.

CDR3 nucleotides: TGTGCCAGTAGTATATCGGCGGGGGCTTCAGATACGCAGTATTTT. Protein product: CASSISAGASDTQYF. V usage is TRBV19 and J usage is TRBJ2-3, with D perhaps TRBD2 (7 bases). V was shortened by 2 bases and J by 4 bases, with 13 bases between the two germline ends. The CDR3 contains 15 residues. From germline, CDR1 is LNHDA and CDR2 SQIVND (reference sequence).

In its sample, this clonotype was seen a few times. V gene TRBV7-2 combines with J gene TRBJ2-7; a weak D match, TRBD2 (5 bases). This CDR3 comprises 17 residues. Trimming took 5 bases from V and 0 from J, leaving 20 bases between them. The germline V gene encodes CDR1 SGHTA and CDR2 FQGNSA. This chain's CDR3 is CASSPREQLVISYEQYF. DNA for the CDR3: TGTGCCAGCAGCCCCCGGGAACAGCTAGTAATCTCCTACGAGCAGTACTTC.

At least ten counts were recorded for this clonotype. J is TRBJ1-1 and V is TRBV15, with D unclear. V shed 0 bases and J shed 7 bases, with 6 bases lying between them. Germline-derived CDR1 and CDR2 are LNHNV and YYDKDF (reference sequence). The CDR3 has 12 amino acids. Here the CDR3 DNA reads TGTGCCACCAGCAGAGATTCGGGTGAAGCTTTCTTT. Amino acids: CATSRDSGEAFF.

This clonotype was found many times. The chain couples TRBV15 to TRBJ1-2; D gene ambiguous. Per germline, CDR1 LNHNV and CDR2 YYDKDF (reference sequence). The CDR3 loop spans 14 amino acids. V lost 5 bases, J lost 4 bases, and 14 bases lay in between. The CDR3 spells CATSRGWSAYGYTF. CDR3 sequence (DNA): TGTGCCACCAGCCGCGGGTGGTCGGCCTATGGCTACACCTTC.

This clonotype was recorded many times. CDR3 sequence: CASSLEVETQYF. CDR3 sequence (DNA): TGTGCCAGCAGCTTGGAGGTGGAGACCCAGTACTTC. The chain combines TRBV5-8 with TRBJ2-5; D ambiguous. The CDR3 length is 12 residues. Germline lookup yields CDR1 SGHTS and CDR2 YDEGEE. Trimming stripped 0 bases from V and 5 bases from J, with 5 bases between.

This clonotype was found a few times. The chain has TRBV20-1 and TRBJ1-3; D not certain. Germline V gene data show CDR1 as DFQATT and CDR2 as SNEGSKA (reference sequence). This CDR3 region has 15 residues. V was trimmed by 0 bases and J by 0 bases, leaving 9 bases between them. The CDR3 sequence: CSARDLGNSGNTIYF. The CDR3 DNA sequence: TGCAGTGCTAGAGATTTAGGAAACTCTGGAAACACCATATATTTT.

This clonotype was found many times. The chain joins TRBV12-3 or TRBV12-4 to TRBJ2-3; possibly TRBD2 for D (7 bases). V lost 6 bases and J 3 bases, leaving 10 bases between the germline ends. The CDR3 has 13 residues. The CDR3 sequence: CASSGGRTDTQYF. CDR3 nucleotides: TGTGCCAGCAGCGGGGGGCGGACAGATACGCAGTATTTT.

This clonotype was picked up many times. The rearrangement joins TRBV19 to TRBJ2-1; 7 nucleotides line up with TRBD1. V was clipped by 2 bases and J by 6 bases; unmatched bases: 10. Germline-derived CDR1 and CDR2 are LNHDA and SQIVND (reference sequence). CDR3 length: 16 residues. The chain's CDR3 is CASSIRQGVVVNEQFF. DNA of the CDR3: TGTGCCAGTAGTATAAGACAGGGAGTGGTTGTCAATGAGCAGTTCTTC.

This clonotype was observed at least ten times. One end of the junction varies from germline; a read error may be responsible. The chain couples TRBV4-3 to TRBJ1-2, with TRBD1 matching over 8 bases. The germline V gene encodes CDR1 LGHNA and CDR2 YSLEER. The CDR3 loop spans 12 amino acids. This CDR3 is CASSQDGGQVYF. The CDR3 coding sequence is TGCGCCAGCAGCCAAGATGGGGGACAGGTCTATTTC.